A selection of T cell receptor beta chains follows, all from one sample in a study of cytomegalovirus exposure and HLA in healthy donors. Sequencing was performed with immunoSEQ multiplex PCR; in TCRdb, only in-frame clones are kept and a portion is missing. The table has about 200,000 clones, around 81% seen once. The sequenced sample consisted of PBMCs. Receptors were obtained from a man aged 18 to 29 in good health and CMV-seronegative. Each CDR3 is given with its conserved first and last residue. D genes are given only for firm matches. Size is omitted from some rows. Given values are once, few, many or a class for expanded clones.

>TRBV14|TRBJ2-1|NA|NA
TGTGCCAGCAGCTCACACAGGGCAGGTACGAATGAGCAGTTCTTC
CASSSHRAGTNEQFF
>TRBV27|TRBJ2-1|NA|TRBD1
TGTGCCAGCAGTACTATACCGGGACAGGTCTACAATGAGCAGTTCTTC
CASSTIPGQVYNEQFF
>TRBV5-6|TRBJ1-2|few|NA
TGTGCCGGTAGTGCCCAGGGCAGATACAGCTATGGCTACACCTTC
CAGSAQGRYSYGYTF
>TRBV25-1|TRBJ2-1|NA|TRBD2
TGTGCCAGCAGTCCGACTAGCGGGATTCCGGCCTACAATGAGCAGTTCTTC
CASSPTSGIPAYNEQFF
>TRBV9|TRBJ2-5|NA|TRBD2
TGTGCCAGCAGCCTGACTAGCGGGGGGGCCGGAGCAGAGACCCAGTACTTC
CASSLTSGGAGAETQYF
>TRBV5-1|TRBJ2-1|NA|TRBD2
TGCGCCAGCAGCTTGTCGATAGCGGGGGGGCCGGGGAACAATGAGCAGTTCTTC
CASSLSIAGGPGNNEQFF
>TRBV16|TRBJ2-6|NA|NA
TGTGCCAGCAGCCAACTACATCAGGGCTTTGGGGCCAACGTCCTGACTTTC
CASSQLHQGFGANVLTF
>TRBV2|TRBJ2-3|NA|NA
TGTGCCAGCAGTCGGTCTTCGAGGACAGATACGCAGTATTTT
CASSRSSRTDTQYF
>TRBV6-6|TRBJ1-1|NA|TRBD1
TGTGCCAGTAAACCGGGACAGGGATCTATAGCTTTCTTT
CASKPGQGSIAFF
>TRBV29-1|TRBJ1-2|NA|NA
TGCAGCGTTGTGGACGGGGGGCATGGCTACACCTTC
CSVVDGGHGYTF
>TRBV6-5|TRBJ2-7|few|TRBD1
TGTGCCAGCAGCCGGGACAGTTATTCGGGGGAGCAGTACTTC
CASSRDSYSGEQYF
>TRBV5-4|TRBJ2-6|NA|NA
TGTGCCAGCAGTAGCCGGGGAGGGGCCAACGTCCTGACTTTC
CASSSRGGANVLTF
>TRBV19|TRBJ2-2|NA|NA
TGTGCCAGTATAGAGAGCGGCCACACCGGGGAGCTGTTTTTT
CASIESGHTGELFF
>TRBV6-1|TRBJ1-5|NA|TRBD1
TGTGCCAGCAGTGACCGGACAGGCGCCAATCAGCCCCAGCATTTT
CASSDRTGANQPQHF
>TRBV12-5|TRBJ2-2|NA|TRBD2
TGTGCTAGTGGTTTGGAAGTCCTAGCGGGGGGGCTTGAGCGGGAGCTGTTTTTT
CASGLEVLAGGLERELFF
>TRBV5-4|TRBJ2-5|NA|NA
TGTGCCAGCAGCGTAAGCCAGGGTGTATGGGAGACCCAGTACTTC
CASSVSQGVWETQYF